What follows are 27 T cell receptor delta chains derived from one specimen sequenced in a study of gamma-delta T cells after stem cell transplantation. TCRdb ran CATT on the RT-PCR reads. This sample carries a few thousand delta-chain clones, just over 20% of them seen once, and the ten largest clones take roughly a quarter. The sequenced sample consisted of gamma-delta T cells. These receptors originate from a human donor. It is not recorded whose cells these are; they may come from a transplant donor.

This clone is labeled large (0.1 to 1%). Additional DNA sequences in this sample encode the identical CDR3. The chain combines TRDV2 with TRDJ1; no clear D gene. Germline CDR1 GEAIGNYY, CDR2 EKD. Trimming removed 0 bases from V and 0 bases from J, with 7 bases in between. The CDR3 length is 14 residues. The DNA for the CDR3 is TGTGCCTGTGACACCGTTGGGTACACCGATAAACTCATCTTT. Its translation: CACDTVGYTDKLIF.

By sample share, this clone is medium-sized (0.01 to 0.1%). Additional DNA sequences in this sample encode the identical CDR3. The chain carries TRDV2 and TRDJ1; 13 bases are a match to TRDD3. Unmatched junction bases numbered 3, after V lost 0 bases and J lost 0 bases. The CDR3 covers 17 residues. Germline values: CDR1 GEAIGNYY, CDR2 EKD. The CDR3 nucleotides are TGTGCCTGTGACACCCTACTGGGGGATACGTACACCGATAAACTCATCTTT. Protein: CACDTLLGDTYTDKLIF.

This clone counts as medium-sized (0.01 to 0.1%). The chain has TRDV2 and TRDJ1; 13 nucleotides align to TRDD3. Germline CDR1 and CDR2: GEAIGNYY and EKD. CDR3 length: 18 amino acids. V trimming: 3 bases; J trimming: 4 bases; junction bases outside the gene matches: 13. As DNA, the CDR3 is TGTGCCTGTGACGCGGTACTGGGGGATACGAGAGGGGACGATAAACTCATCTTT. It codes for CACDAVLGDTRGDDKLIF.

Details on this clone: The likely explanation is a read error, given a far larger clone one base away. Other DNA sequences in the same sample also yield this CDR3. J is TRDJ1 and V is TRDV1; 13 nucleotides line up with TRDD3. V shed 3 bases, J shed 2 bases, and the junction held 39 bases outside the gene matches. In germline, CDR1 is TSWWSYY, CDR2 QGS. CDR3 length: 28 amino acids. The CDR3 sequence: CALGELPRPSFLRGPVLGDTDLTDKLIF. CDR3 coding DNA: TGTGCTCTTGGGGAGCTGCCCAGACCTTCCTTCCTACGGGGGCCCGTACTGGGGGATACGGACTTAACCGATAAACTCATCTTT.

By sample share, this clone is medium-sized (0.01 to 0.1%). The chain joins TRDV2 to TRDJ1, with 9 bases fitting TRDD3. Trimming removed 4 bases from V and 0 bases from J; junction bases left unmatched: 8. This CDR3 is built from 16 residues. Germline V gives CDR1 GEAIGNYY, CDR2 EKD. The CDR3 DNA reads as TGTGCCTGTGAAAAACTGGGGGAGAAGGACACCGATAAACTCATCTTT. The encoded protein is CACEKLGEKDTDKLIF.

This clone ranks as medium-sized. This chain connects TRDV2 to TRDJ1; 7 bases align to TRDD3. Trimming cost V 3 bases and J 0 bases; bases outside gene matches: 9. Germline loops: CDR1 GEAIGNYY, CDR2 EKD. This CDR3 is built from 16 residues. The DNA for the CDR3 is TGTGCCTGTGACCCTCTGGGGGGCAGAAACACCGATAAACTCATCTTT. It yields the protein CACDPLGGRNTDKLIF.

The chain has TRDV2 and TRDJ3, with 9 positions matching TRDD3. V lost 0 bases, J lost 0 bases, and 17 bases stayed unmatched. Germline V gene data show CDR1 as GEAIGNYY and CDR2 as EKD. The CDR3 is 23 residues long. Here the CDR3 reads CACDTPGHTGGPHSSWDTRQMFF. In nucleotides, the CDR3 is TGTGCCTGTGACACCCCAGGGCATACTGGGGGACCCCACAGCTCCTGGGACACCCGACAGATGTTTTTC.

V is TRAV29/DV5 and J is TRDJ1, with 10 bases lining up with TRDD3. This CDR3 has 20 residues. From germline, CDR1 is NSMFDY and CDR2 ISSIKDK. Unmatched junction bases numbered 21, after V lost 0 bases and J lost 4 bases. This CDR3 reads CAASAKWSYGQGDTHDKLIF. CDR3 nucleotide sequence: TGTGCAGCAAGCGCGAAATGGTCCTACGGGCAGGGGGATACGCACGATAAACTCATCTTT.

By share, this clone ranks as medium-sized. This chain uses TRDV2 with TRDJ3; D uncertain. The CDR3 has 17 amino acids. Germline CDR1 is GEAIGNYY and CDR2 is EKD. V shed 3 bases and J shed 0 bases, with 11 bases lying between them. The CDR3 is CACDGTVNSWDTRQMFF. The CDR3 DNA reads as TGTGCCTGTGACGGGACTGTGAACTCCTGGGACACCCGACAGATGTTTTTC.

By share, this clone counts as medium-sized. The chain is built from TRAV29/DV5 and TRDJ1; 7 nucleotides align to TRDD3. The CDR3 runs 15 residues. Germline values: CDR1 NSMFDY, CDR2 ISSIKDK. The V and J ends lost 0 bases and 0 bases, in that order; junction bases with no gene match: 5. The CDR3 nucleotides read TGTGCAGCAAGCGTGTGGCTGGGGGACACCGATAAACTCATCTTT. Residues: CAASVWLGDTDKLIF.

Concerning this clone itself: Possible read error: a much larger clone is one base away. The chain employs TRDV1 and TRDJ1, with 12 bases identical to TRDD3. Unmatched junction bases numbered 30, after V lost 4 bases and J lost 0 bases. The germline V gene encodes CDR1 TSWWSYY and CDR2 QGS. The CDR3 is 25 residues long. The CDR3 DNA is TGTGCTCTTGGGGCCGCTATGCCCCCAAAGTTTCAAGGGGTACTGGGGGATACAAACACCGATAAACTCATCTTT. It encodes CALGAAMPPKFQGVLGDTNTDKLIF.

Details on this clone: The identical CDR3 is also encoded by other nucleotide sequences in the sample. This sequence joins TRDV2 and TRDJ1, with 7 bases aligning to TRDD3. The CDR3 runs 21 residues. Per germline, CDR1 GEAIGNYY and CDR2 EKD. Unmatched junction bases numbered 25, after V lost 3 bases and J lost 1 base. CDR3: CACDRVPAAGGSSWGTDKLIF. For the CDR3, the DNA is TGTGCCTGTGACCGGGTCCCAGCCGCTGGGGGTTCATCCTGGGGCACCGATAAACTCATCTTT.

As concerns this clone: Since a far larger clone is one base different, this is likely a read error. V is TRDV1 and J is TRDJ1, with D possibly TRDD3 on 6 matching bases. The germline V gene has CDR1 TSWWSYY and CDR2 QGS. This CDR3 is 20 amino acids long. The DNA for the CDR3 is TGTGCTCCTGGGGAACTGGAGTTCCCCCTTGCGGGGGACTACACCGATAAACTCATCTTT. Encoded protein: CAPGELEFPLAGDYTDKLIF.

With regard to this clone: This DNA translates differently at residue 4 from the TCRdb protein, which is that of a much larger clone; a read error is likely, and the protein shown is the DNA's own translation. CDR3 amino acids: CACGPLGDSRNTDKLIF. The CDR3 DNA reads as TGTGCCTGTGGCCCCTTGGGGGATAGCCGAAACACCGATAAACTCATCTTT. V gene TRDV2 combines with J gene TRDJ1; 9 nucleotides align to TRDD3. After removal of 5 bases from V and 0 bases from J, the junction contained 12 bases not matched to a gene. The germline CDR1 and CDR2 sequences are GEAIGNYY and EKD. The CDR3 is made up of 17 amino acids.

Turning to this clone: For this DNA, TCRdb reports the protein of a much larger clone, which diverges at residue 14, most likely from a read error; the protein presented here is translated directly from the DNA. The chain recombines TRDV2 with TRDJ1; D not certain. Germline CDR1 GEAIGNYY, CDR2 EKD. CDR3 length: 16 amino acids. This chain's CDR3 is CACESVGRVYTDKFIF. CDR3 nucleotides: TGTGCCTGTGAATCCGTGGGACGGGTTTACACCGATAAATTCATCTTT.

With respect to this clone: The protein that TCRdb holds for this DNA derives from a much larger clone and differs from the translated DNA at residue 8, which likely indicates a read error; the protein shown here is translated from the DNA. The V and J genes are TRDV2 and TRDJ1; TRDD3 aligns across 7 bases. The CDR3 length is 17 residues. After removal of 6 bases from V and 3 bases from J, the junction contained 18 bases not matched to a gene. Germline CDR1 is GEAIGNYY and CDR2 is EKD. CDR3 sequence: CACLRLGRSSGSDKLIF. The CDR3 DNA follows: TGTGCCTGTCTGAGACTGGGGAGATCGAGTGGGTCCGATAAACTCATCTTT.

The chain is built from TRDV1 and TRDJ1; 11 bases agree with TRDD3. The CDR3 totals 20 residues. Trimming cost V 2 bases and J 5 bases; bases outside gene matches: 19. Germline V gives CDR1 TSWWSYY, CDR2 QGS. This chain's CDR3 is CALGEEGLVGDTRMGDKLIF. CDR3 DNA sequence: TGTGCTCTTGGGGAAGAAGGCCTAGTGGGGGATACGAGAATGGGAGATAAACTCATCTTT.

Relative to its sample, this clone is medium-sized (0.01 to 0.1%). J is TRDJ1 and V is TRDV2, with 9 bases identical to TRDD3. The CDR3 runs to 17 residues. Germline assignment: CDR1 GEAIGNYY and CDR2 EKD. Trimming cost V 0 bases and J 2 bases; bases outside gene matches: 9. The chain's CDR3 is CACDTVRGYGYTDKLIF. In nucleotides, the CDR3 is TGTGCCTGTGACACCGTTAGGGGATACGGGTATACCGATAAACTCATCTTT.

With regard to this clone: This DNA translates differently at residue 12 from the TCRdb protein, which is that of a much larger clone; a read error is likely, and the protein shown is the DNA's own translation. The chain has TRDV2 and TRDJ1; D not resolved. Germline V lookup: CDR1 GEAIGNYY, CDR2 EKD. The CDR3 contains 14 residues. As DNA, the CDR3 is TGTGCCTGTGACACCCTAGAAGGAACCGATAAACCCATCTTT. This encodes CACDTLEGTDKPIF.

Within the sample, this clone is medium-sized. The CDR3 spells CACDTAGPTEWDTRQMFF. DNA of the CDR3: TGTGCCTGTGACACCGCGGGGCCTACGGAGTGGGACACCCGACAGATGTTTTTC. The V and J genes are TRDV2 and TRDJ3; TRDD2 is a possible D gene (5 bases). There are 18 residues in the CDR3. Trimming left V 0 bases short and J 4 bases short, with 15 bases between. In germline, CDR1 is GEAIGNYY, CDR2 EKD.

This clone has just a few counts. This rearrangement joins TRDV2 to TRDJ1; tentative D call: TRDD3 (6 bases). CDR1 GEAIGNYY and CDR2 EKD come from the germline V gene. V was trimmed by 3 bases and J by 0 bases, leaving 19 bases between them. The CDR3 totals 17 residues. The CDR3 loop reads CACDALTGKNYTDKLIF. In nucleotides, the CDR3 is TGTGCCTGTGACGCTCTAACTGGGAAGAATTACACCGATAAACTCATCTTT.

Concerning this clone: TCRdb lists the protein of a much larger clone for this DNA, which differs at residue 5, so this is likely a read error; the protein given here is translated from the DNA itself. The chain is built from TRDV2 and TRDJ1, with 10 bases that match TRDD3. Germline CDR1 is GEAIGNYY and CDR2 is EKD. V shed 2 bases and J 1 base; nucleotides not matched to a gene: 6. The length of the CDR3 is 16 residues. CDR3 region: CACDSMGDTITDKLIF. CDR3 DNA: TGTGCCTGTGACAGCATGGGGGATACCATCACCGATAAACTCATCTTT.

By frequency in the sample, this clone is medium-sized (0.01 to 0.1%). The gene calls are TRDV2 and TRDJ1, with no clear D. V gave up 0 bases and J gave up 2 bases, with 6 bases separating them. CDR3 length: 13 residues. CDR1 and CDR2 from the germline V gene are GEAIGNYY and EKD. The CDR3 loop reads CACDTERTDKLIF. In nucleotides, the CDR3 is TGTGCCTGTGACACCGAGAGAACCGATAAACTCATCTTT.

In its sample, this clone ranks as medium-sized. The chain recombines TRDV1 with TRDJ1; D possibly matches TRDD2 or TRDD3 (5 bases each). Germline V lookup: CDR1 TSWWSYY, CDR2 QGS. The CDR3 is 32 amino acids. V was trimmed by 3 bases and J by 0 bases, leaving 62 bases between them. CDR3 coding DNA: TGTGCTCTTGGGGAGAAAAAGGGTTTATTCTATGGGTTTCCCCAGAACCTCGCCTTCAGACTTACTGGAAACATGTACACCGATAAACTCATCTTT. Translated: CALGEKKGLFYGFPQNLAFRLTGNMYTDKLIF.

This chain's CDR3 is CALGLRPFLRRTGGFMYTDKLIF. CDR3 nucleotides: TGTGCTCTTGGGTTACGGCCCTTCCTACGTCGTACTGGGGGATTTATGTACACCGATAAACTCATCTTT. The chain links TRDV1 to TRDJ1, with D tentatively TRDD3 (10 bases). Trimming removed 5 bases from V and 0 bases from J, with 37 bases in between. The CDR3 has 23 amino acids. From germline, CDR1 is TSWWSYY and CDR2 QGS.

By sample fraction, this clone is medium-sized. In the same sample, other DNA sequences code for this CDR3. V gene TRDV1 combines with J gene TRDJ1; 11 nucleotides align to TRDD3. Germline CDR1 TSWWSYY, CDR2 QGS. The V gene end was trimmed by 0 bases and the J gene end by 3 bases; junction bases not matched to a gene: 24. The CDR3 has 23 amino acids. CDR3 amino acids: CALGELPTGPYAHWGIESDKLIF. CDR3 bases: TGTGCTCTTGGGGAACTCCCTACCGGTCCTTACGCTCACTGGGGGATAGAGTCCGATAAACTCATCTTT.

To note about this clone: A single base is all that separates this from a far larger clone, so a read error is likely. The rearrangement links TRDV2 to TRDJ1; weak D call: TRDD3 (5 bases). Trimming removed 3 bases at V and 5 bases at J, with 18 bases between. Germline CDR1 GEAIGNYY, CDR2 EKD. This CDR3 region has 15 residues. CDR3 sequence (DNA): TGTGCCTGTGACGCCATGGGGACCCCGGAGGATAAACTCATCTTT. Its protein is CACDAMGTPEDKLIF.